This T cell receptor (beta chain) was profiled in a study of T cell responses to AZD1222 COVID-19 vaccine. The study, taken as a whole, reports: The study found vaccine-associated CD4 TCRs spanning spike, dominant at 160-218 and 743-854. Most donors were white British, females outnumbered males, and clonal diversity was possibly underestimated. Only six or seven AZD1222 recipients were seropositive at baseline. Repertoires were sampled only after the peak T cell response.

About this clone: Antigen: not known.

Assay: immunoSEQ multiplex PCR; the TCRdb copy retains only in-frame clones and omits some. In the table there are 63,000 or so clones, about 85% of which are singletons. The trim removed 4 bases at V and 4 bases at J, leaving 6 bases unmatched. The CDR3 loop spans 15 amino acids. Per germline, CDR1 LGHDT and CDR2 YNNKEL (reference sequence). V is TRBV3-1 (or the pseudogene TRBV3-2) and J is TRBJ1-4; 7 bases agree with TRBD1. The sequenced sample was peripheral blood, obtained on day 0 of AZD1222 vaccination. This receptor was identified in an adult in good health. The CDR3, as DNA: TGTGCCAGCAGCCCGAGGGACAGCTTTAATGAAAAACTGTTTTTT. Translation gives CASSPRDSFNEKLFF.